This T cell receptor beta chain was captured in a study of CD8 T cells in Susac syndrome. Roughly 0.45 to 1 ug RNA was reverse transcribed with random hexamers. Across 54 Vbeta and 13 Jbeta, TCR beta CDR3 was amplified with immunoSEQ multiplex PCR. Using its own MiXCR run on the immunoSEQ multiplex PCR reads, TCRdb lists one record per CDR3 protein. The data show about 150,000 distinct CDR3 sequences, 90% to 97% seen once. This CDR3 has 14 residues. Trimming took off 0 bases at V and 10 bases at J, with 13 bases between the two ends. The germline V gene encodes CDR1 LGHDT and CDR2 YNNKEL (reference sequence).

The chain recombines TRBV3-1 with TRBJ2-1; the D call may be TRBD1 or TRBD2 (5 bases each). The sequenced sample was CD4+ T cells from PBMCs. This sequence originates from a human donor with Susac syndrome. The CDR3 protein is CASSQEVRGVEQFF. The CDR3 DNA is TGTGCCAGCAGCCAAGAAGTTAGGGGAGTGGAGCAGTTCTTC.